In its sample, the clone carrying this T cell receptor beta chain ranks as medium-sized. TCRdb redid the calling of the PCR reads with MiXCR, one entry per CDR3 protein. The top ten hold approximately 8.2% of the sample, which has fewer than 13,000 distinct CDR3 sequences, about a quarter seen once. These data belong to a study of immune characterization of retroperitoneal liposarcoma. V shed 5 bases and J shed 0 bases, with 8 bases lying between them. The CDR3 covers 13 residues. The clonotype comes from a male donor with retroperitoneal liposarcoma. This rearrangement joins TRBV12-3 or TRBV12-4 to TRBJ2-7; D gene uncertain. The sample taken for sequencing was tumor tissue. The CDR3 bases are TGTGCCAGCAGTATGGACGGCTCCTACGAGCAGTACTTC. This gives the protein CASSMDGSYEQYF.